The 26 T cell receptor beta chains below were found in one sample sequenced in a study of CD8+ T cells in alopecia areata. cDNA reverse transcribed from extracted RNA served as the sequencing template. Using immunoSEQ multiplex PCR, the repertoire was profiled, and TCRdb retains in-frame clones only, with some absent. The table lists 150,000 or so clones, around 57% of them singletons, with approximately 4.3% in the top ten. The sample was CD4+ T cells sorted from blood. These receptors came from a human donor in good health.

The chain joins TRBV15 to TRBJ2-3, with 14 positions matching TRBD2. The V and J ends lost 0 bases and 4 bases, in that order; junction bases with no gene match: 3. This CDR3 region has 17 residues. Germline CDR1 LNHNV, CDR2 YYDKDF (reference sequence). CDR3 in amino acids: CATSRDMGLAGADTQYF. CDR3 coding DNA: TGTGCCACCAGCAGAGATATGGGACTAGCGGGAGCAGATACGCAGTATTTT.

The rearrangement links TRBV29-1 to TRBJ1-2; D remains ambiguous. V was shortened by 3 bases and J by 8 bases, with 13 bases between the two germline ends. This CDR3 has 12 amino acids. Germline CDR1 and CDR2: SQVTM and ANQGSEA. In DNA, the CDR3 is TGCAGCGTTGAGTCAAAGGGAGGCGGCTACACCTTC. Residues: CSVESKGGGYTF.

The chain carries TRBV29-1 and TRBJ1-4; D is undetermined. Trimming cost V 1 base and J 4 bases, with 7 bases left between them. The CDR3 is 13 residues long. Germline V gene lookup returns CDR1 SQVTM and CDR2 ANQGSEA. This chain's CDR3 is CSVEGLGNEKLFF. The DNA for the CDR3 is TGCAGCGTTGAAGGGTTGGGTAATGAAAAACTGTTTTTT.

The CDR3 sequence: CASSKLARGPYEQYF. CDR3 DNA sequence: TGTGCCAGCAGTAAGCTAGCGAGGGGCCCCTACGAGCAGTACTTC. The chain has TRBV6-5 and TRBJ2-7, with D perhaps matching TRBD2 (6 bases). Trimming removed 5 bases from V and 2 bases from J, with 16 bases in between. The CDR3 runs 15 residues. From germline, CDR1 is MNHEY and CDR2 SVGAGI.

This chain links TRBV9 with TRBJ2-1, with 10 bases aligning to TRBD1. This CDR3 is built from 16 residues. The germline V gene has CDR1 SGDLS and CDR2 YYNGEE. J was trimmed by 8 bases and V by 3 bases; bases with no gene match: 11. The CDR3 loop reads CASSAKDRGLGDEQFF. The CDR3 region has the DNA TGTGCCAGCAGCGCGAAGGACAGGGGGTTAGGTGATGAGCAGTTCTTC.

The chain joins TRBV5-1 to TRBJ2-1, with a weak D call TRBD1 (6 bases). Germline V gene lookup returns CDR1 SGHRS and CDR2 YFSETQ. V dropped 2 bases and J dropped 5 bases, with 14 bases sitting between them. CDR3 length: 15 residues. CDR3: CASSLTGKGDNEQFF. CDR3 sequence (DNA): TGCGCCAGCAGCTTAACAGGGAAGGGAGACAATGAGCAGTTCTTC.

This sequence joins TRBV7-2 and TRBJ1-4; 8 bases agree with TRBD1. The germline gives CDR1 SGHTA, CDR2 FQGNSA. The CDR3 totals 15 residues. With V trimmed by 3 bases and J by 7 bases, 7 bases remained unmatched. The CDR3, as DNA: TGTGCCAGCAGCTTGAGTACAGGGGGAGGTGAAAAACTGTTTTTT. Translated, it gives CASSLSTGGGEKLFF.

This clone was seen a few times. The V and J genes are TRBV25-1 and TRBJ2-1; D might be TRBD2 (5 bases). Germline V gene lookup returns CDR1 MGHDK and CDR2 SYGVNS. The length of the CDR3 is 14 residues. Trimming stripped 1 base from V and 5 bases from J, with 9 bases between. This chain's CDR3 is CASSEWVGDNEQFF. The CDR3 DNA reads as TGTGCCAGCAGTGAATGGGTGGGAGACAATGAGCAGTTCTTC.

This clone was counted a single time. The chain joins TRBV7-6 to TRBJ1-1; tentative D call: TRBD1 (5 bases). CDR1 SGHVS and CDR2 FNYEAQ come from the germline V gene. The germline V and J ends were trimmed by 5 bases and 4 bases, with 14 bases remaining between them. This CDR3 is built from 14 residues. This CDR3 is CASSPRGVGTEAFF. The CDR3 DNA follows: TGTGCCAGCAGCCCACGGGGGGTGGGCACTGAAGCTTTCTTT.

This chain joins TRBV28 and TRBJ1-5; a weak D match, TRBD1 (5 bases). Germline V lookup: CDR1 MDHEN, CDR2 SYDVKM. V lost 6 bases and J 5 bases, leaving 11 bases between the germline ends. This CDR3 has 13 amino acids. The CDR3 loop is CASRPGGHQPQHF. The CDR3 nucleotides read TGTGCCAGCAGGCCGGGGGGTCATCAGCCCCAGCATTTT.

The chain couples TRBV29-1 to TRBJ1-1; D gene uncertain. The CDR3 is 12 amino acids. Germline V lookup: CDR1 SQVTM, CDR2 ANQGSEA. V lost 7 bases to trimming and J lost 3 bases, with 12 bases between them. The CDR3 sequence is CSASGWDTEAFF. The CDR3 DNA reads as TGCAGCGCAAGCGGGTGGGACACTGAAGCTTTCTTT.

The chain carries TRBV29-1 and TRBJ2-2, with unresolved D. The CDR3 is 14 residues long. Per germline, CDR1 SQVTM and CDR2 ANQGSEA. Deletions cut 6 bases from V and 0 bases from J, with 11 bases between. CDR3 nucleotides: TGCAGCGTGGGCCACGCCTCGAACACCGGGGAGCTGTTTTTT. Amino acid sequence: CSVGHASNTGELFF.

V is TRBV25-1 and J is TRBJ1-5; TRBD1 matches at 8 bases. V gave up 10 bases and J gave up 6 bases; unmatched junction bases: 2. Germline V gene data show CDR1 as MGHDK and CDR2 as SYGVNS. There are 11 residues in the CDR3. DNA of the CDR3: TGTGCCACCACAGGGGGTCAGCCCCAGCATTTT. This translates into CATTGGQPQHF.

This chain uses TRBV7-3 with TRBJ2-2; the D gene could be TRBD1 or TRBD2 (5 bases each). The CDR3 runs to 16 residues. V gave up 5 bases and J gave up 0 bases, with 13 bases separating them. CDR1 and CDR2 (germline): SGHTA, FQGTGA. The DNA of the CDR3 is TGTGCCAGCAGCCCTCAGGGACGGACGAACACCGGGGAGCTGTTTTTT. This gives the protein CASSPQGRTNTGELFF.

This clone has more than one count but fewer than ten. The gene calls are TRBV29-1 and TRBJ2-3; TRBD2 might be the D (6 bases). There are 13 residues in the CDR3. Deletions cut 4 bases from V and 6 bases from J, with 14 bases between. Germline assignment: CDR1 SQVTM and CDR2 ANQGSEA. The CDR3 loop reads CSVVAGGMDTQYF. CDR3 in DNA: TGCAGCGTTGTTGCAGGCGGGATGGATACGCAGTATTTT.

The chain employs TRBV14 and TRBJ2-7, with 8 bases fitting TRBD2. The junction had 13 bases not matched to a gene; V was cut back by 6 bases and J by 3 bases. CDR1 is SGHDN, CDR2 FVKESK, per germline. This CDR3 spans 16 amino acids. Written as DNA, the CDR3 is TGTGCCAGCAGTCTTACAGCGGGAGTCCCAATCTACGAGCAGTACTTC. As protein: CASSLTAGVPIYEQYF.

The gene calls are TRBV30 and TRBJ2-5; D remains unclear. This CDR3 is built from 14 residues. Between the trimmed V and J ends, which lost 3 bases and 3 bases, there was a span of 14 bases. Germline V gene data show CDR1 as GTSNPN and CDR2 as SVGIG (reference sequence). This chain's CDR3 is CAWRAGRKKETQYF. CDR3 in DNA: TGTGCCTGGAGGGCTGGACGGAAGAAAGAGACCCAGTACTTC.

In this sample, this clone turned up a few times. The CDR3 nucleotides read TGTGCCAGCAGCTTAGGACAGCCTACCCGATATGAGCAGTTCTTC. Its protein product is CASSLGQPTRYEQFF. This chain links TRBV7-2 with TRBJ2-1, with a tentative D call TRBD1 (5 bases). Germline V gene sequence: CDR1 SGHTA, CDR2 FQGNSA. The CDR3 runs 15 residues. V lost 1 base to trimming and J lost 8 bases, with 15 bases between them. Filled out from reference TRBV7-2 and TRBJ2-1, the complete variable domain reads GAGVSQSPSNKVTEKGKDVELRCDPISGHTALYWYRQSLGQGLEFLIYFQGNSAPDKSGLPSDRFSAERTGGSVSTLTIQRTQQEDSAVYLCASSLGQPTRYEQFFGPGTRLTVL.

The genes are TRBV11-2 and TRBJ2-7; 7 bases fit TRBD1. Germline V gene data show CDR1 as SGHAT and CDR2 as FQNNGV. J lost 2 bases, V lost 8 bases, and 6 bases had no gene match. CDR3 length equals 13 residues. CDR3 sequence reads: CASGYGTAYEQYF. DNA for the CDR3: TGTGCCAGCGGGTACGGGACAGCCTACGAGCAGTACTTC. Full variable domain (rest looked up from reference TRBV11-2 and TRBJ2-7): EAGVAQSPRYKIIEKRQSVAFWCNPISGHATLYWYQQILGQGPKLLIQFQNNGVVDDSQLPKDRFSAERLKGVDSTLKIQPAKLEDSAVYLCASGYGTAYEQYFGPGTRLTVT.

In its sample, this clone was seen a few times. The V gene is TRBV7-9, the J gene TRBJ2-1, with unresolved D. The CDR3 spans 15 residues. CDR1 and CDR2 (germline): SEHNR, FQNEAQ (reference sequence). V was cut by 8 bases and J by 4 bases, with 18 bases left in between. CDR3 sequence reads: CASGVLGRFYNEQFF. The CDR3, as DNA: TGTGCCAGCGGCGTCCTAGGCAGATTTTACAATGAGCAGTTCTTC.

This clone was observed a few times. The chain links TRBV25-1 to TRBJ1-6; unclear D gene. CDR1 is MGHDK, CDR2 SYGVNS, per germline. The V and J ends lost 3 bases and 15 bases respectively, with 12 bases between them. The CDR3 consists of 12 residues. The CDR3 sequence is CASSDGYGFLHF. The CDR3 nucleotides are TGTGCCAGCAGTGATGGTTACGGCTTCCTCCACTTT. Filled out from reference TRBV25-1 and TRBJ1-6, the complete variable domain reads EADIYQTPRYLVIGTGKKITLECSQTMGHDKMYWYQQDPGMELHLIHYSYGVNSTEKGDLSSESTVSRIRTEHFPLTLESARPSHTSQYLCASSDGYGFLHFGNGTRLTVT.

The table lists this clone with a few counts. This chain connects TRBV6-1 to TRBJ2-6; a weak D match, TRBD1 (5 bases). Germline values: CDR1 MNHNS, CDR2 SASEGT. The CDR3 is made up of 15 amino acids. V was cut by 4 bases and J by 0 bases, with 7 bases left in between. The CDR3, as DNA: TGTGCCAGCAGTGGACAGAGCTCTGGGGCCAACGTCCTGACTTTC. This translates into CASSGQSSGANVLTF.

This clone occurred many times. V is TRBV28 and J is TRBJ2-4, with D unresolved. V gave up 3 bases and J gave up 4 bases, with 4 bases separating them. This CDR3 contains 12 residues. Germline V gene sequence: CDR1 MDHEN, CDR2 SYDVKM. The DNA for the CDR3 is TGTGCCAGCAGTTTTGGGAAAAACATTCAGTACTTC. Amino acid sequence: CASSFGKNIQYF.

The V gene is TRBV18, the J gene TRBJ2-3; D ambiguous. Per the germline V gene, CDR1 is KGHSH and CDR2 is LQKENI. This CDR3 region has 12 residues. V was cut by 4 bases and J by 13 bases, with 15 bases left in between. CDR3 DNA sequence: TGTGCCAGCTCACAGTCTACCGGGCCCGAGTATTTT. It translates to CASSQSTGPEYF.

This clone was counted a few times. The J gene is TRBJ2-3, the V gene TRBV29-1; tentative D call: TRBD2 (5 bases). The CDR3 extends over 13 amino acids. V was trimmed by 3 bases and J by 0 bases, leaving 7 bases between them. The germline CDR1 and CDR2 sequences are SQVTM and ANQGSEA. The CDR3 loop reads CSVDRGSTDTQYF. The CDR3 DNA follows: TGCAGCGTTGACCGCGGGAGCACAGATACGCAGTATTTT.

This chain joins TRBV5-4 and TRBJ1-1, with D possibly being TRBD1 (6 bases). Germline lookup yields CDR1 SGHNT and CDR2 YYREEE (reference sequence). Trimming took off 5 bases at V and 0 bases at J, with 17 bases between the two ends. The CDR3 loop spans 16 amino acids. CDR3 coding DNA: TGTGCCAGCAGTCTCCAGGCAGGGGCGATGAACACTGAAGCTTTCTTT. It codes for CASSLQAGAMNTEAFF.